A selection of T cell receptor beta chains follows, all from one sample in a study of T cells expressing NK-cell markers. TCRdb reprocessed the 5' RACE reads, with one entry per CDR3 protein and no DNA. The sample yields roughly 380,000 distinct CDR3 sequences, of which the top ten take up around 5.2%. The sequenced sample was blood T cells: a sorted CD56 or NKG2C T cell subset, CD4+ or CD8+ T cells, or bulk PBMC T cells (not recorded which). Every receptor here comes from a man aged 18-70 years in good health. Both conserved end residues are part of each CDR3.

J gene,V gene,CDR3 protein
TRBJ1-5,TRBV7-2,CASSRTQNQPQHF
TRBJ2-1,TRBV9,CASSAGTTQRNEQFF
TRBJ2-5,TRBV7-2,CASGPGQLLAQYF
TRBJ2-5,TRBV7-6,CASSQTTSVGTQYF
TRBJ2-1,TRBV2,CASSGLAGANEQFF
TRBJ1-5,TRBV7-8,CASSSRDTYNQPQHF
TRBJ2-5,TRBV29-1,CSVERSSSEGETQYF
TRBJ2-3,TRBV5-4,CASSLRTLAGGLVGTDTQYF
TRBJ2-6,TRBV12-3/TRBV12-4,CASGTSAGANVLTF
TRBJ2-7,TRBV7-9,CASSPGARASYEQYF
TRBJ1-1,TRBV18,CASSPGAARNTEAFF
TRBJ2-4,TRBV5-1,CASRLAGDSGNIQYF
TRBJ2-6,TRBV6-1,CASSTQGSRSGANVLTF
TRBJ2-7,TRBV2,CASTRGTQIYEQYF
TRBJ2-5,TRBV7-6,CASSLEGGRYQETQYF
TRBJ1-1,TRBV5-1,CASRWGPRTEAFF
TRBJ1-3,TRBV6-5,CASSYGGGVSGNTIYF
TRBJ1-3,TRBV7-9,CASNRDRGRSSGNTIYF
TRBJ2-5,TRBV5-1,CASSLMGGPQETQYF
TRBJ1-1,TRBV6-5,CASSSPPLGNTEAFF
TRBJ1-4,TRBV12-3/TRBV12-4,CASSSQGARNEKLFF
TRBJ2-5,TRBV20-1,CSAYPGRGQETQYF
TRBJ2-3,TRBV2,CASIRDRGHTQYF
TRBJ2-3,TRBV5-1,CASSYGAKTSGLSTDTQYF
TRBJ1-6,TRBV12-3/TRBV12-4,CASSFGDSPLHF
TRBJ2-7,TRBV28,CASSGRDRRPIRCYF
TRBJ2-2,TRBV7-2,CASSLALTSGVNTGELFF